This T cell receptor (beta chain) stems from a study of T cell responses to AZD1222 COVID-19 vaccine. Measured with immunoSEQ multiplex PCR; TCRdb has only the in-frame clones, and not every one. The table records about 78,000 clones, under 90% of them present only once. Points on this clone: Antigen specificity is unknown.

The CDR3 covers 19 residues. V was cut by 2 bases and J by 4 bases, with 26 bases left in between. Germline CDR1 and CDR2: MDHEN and SYDVKM. The study's findings and limits: Spike was spanned by vaccine-associated CD4 TCRs, which were dominant at 160-218 and 743-854. An increase in Spike-specific TCR breadth and depth was observed after two AZD1222 doses.

Sequenced here: peripheral blood, sampled 28 days after the second AZD1222 dose. The chain is built from TRBV28 and TRBJ1-1; D perhaps matches TRBD1 (5 bases). The TCR sequence derives from an adult who received the AZD1222 COVID-19 vaccine. CDR3 DNA sequence: TGTGCCAGCAGTTTAGCCCTTATCCGGGACCGCGAGGGAGGCACTGAAGCTTTCTTT. It translates to CASSLALIRDREGGTEAFF.